This T cell receptor beta chain was observed in a study of cytomegalovirus exposure and HLA in healthy donors (dated by TCRdb to about 2017). In the study overall: According to an earlier analysis of 587 of the donors, about 179 million T cells yielded roughly 110 million unique TCR beta sequences and about 300 Gb of sequence data. Along with the roughly 700-subject first cohort, a separate validation cohort of over 90 different subjects was used. All discovery cohort repertoires had been generated on a single sequencing platform. The T cell repertoires of 700 or so subjects were profiled by immunosequencing and related to cytomegalovirus serostatus. In a later analysis, previously published TCR beta repertoires from 666 donors were re-analyzed and high-resolution HLA genotyping was added so that TCR occurrence patterns could be studied. Around 320 gigabases of sequencing data and some 85 million unique TCR sequences were included in an early release covering 550 to 800 HLA-typed donors. The number of donors typed differed by locus, with roughly 620-630 for A, B, C, DRB1 and DQB1, over 500 for DQA1, some 570 for DPA1, and around 430 for DPB1. HLA typing included class I and class II loci at four-digit resolution. In an earlier analysis of roughly 580 of the donors, high-throughput TCR beta sequencing was used to judge whether each TCR beta V gene segment behaved as functional or pseudogenic. Donor age, sex, ethnicity and CMV serostatus were collected together with the repertoire data. Because of strong linkage in the cohort, roughly five DR-DQ haplotypes were treated as single units for association and clustering. The genetic ancestry cluster associated with self-reported Caucasian donors included 70% to 85% of the 398 genotyped donors. Genome-wide SNP genotypes for about 65% of the roughly 670 donors were used in a later genetic analysis, which treated that subset as a discovery cohort. The study aimed to test whether cataloging public T cell receptors could reveal signatures of past pathogen exposure. On average, roughly 240,000 unique TCR beta nucleotide sequences were sequenced per donor among 398 genotyped donors of the cohort, with roughly 18% of those sequences being non-productive. To predict cytomegalovirus infection status, the study combined high-throughput TCR immunosequencing, statistical association of individual TCRs with disease status, and machine learning. In the later analysis, no new phenotypic data were used to find candidate immune exposures; instead, reliance was placed on TCR beta sequences and their occurrence across donors. General study outcomes and caveats: Because HLA typing was missing for some donors at each locus, association tests included only the typed subset. Most TCR sequences were observed very rarely across donors, whereas some public TCRs were present in many individuals. Because counts were too low, some 16 rarely observed V segments, including chromosome 9 orphons, were excluded from the earlier analysis of fewer than 650 of the donors. In this cohort, only TCR beta chains were sequenced, and detectable features were limited by the absence of alpha or paired-chain data. Linkage disequilibrium might explain the correlated functional status among segregating V segments, but an unknown experimental factor could not be ruled out. According to a later analysis, TCR association rates differed among HLA loci, with DRB1 alleles showing the most associated TCRs and HLA-C alleles showing the fewest. In a later analysis, HLA-associated TCR beta chains showed more clonal expansion and lower generation probabilities than non-associated chains that were equally common. An earlier analysis of several hundred of the donors showed that most TCR beta V segments appeared in productive rearrangements either about 90% or about 30% of the time, which broadly matched IMGT annotations. The presence/absence analyses assumed that sequencing depth was roughly uniform across donors, and that assumption may not be true. A total of fewer than 200 TCR beta chains were listed by the study as associated with cytomegalovirus. Compared with the approximately 700-donor mean, donors in an Asian-associated ancestry cluster had fewer N-insertions in productive TCRs, according to a later genetic analysis. According to a later analysis, most CMV-associated TCR beta chains appeared to be HLA-restricted, and the HLA associations seemed to be driven largely by CMV exposure. Several of the top co-occurrence clusters appeared to be linked to parvovirus B19, influenza, CMV and Epstein-Barr virus, according to a later analysis. Cytomegalovirus status was reported to be diagnosed by the classifier with high specificity and sensitivity in both the original and validation cohorts. The authors suggested that the approach could potentially be generalized to other disease states and immunological phenotypes. Three of the identified cytomegalovirus-associated TCR beta chains were confirmed in vitro to be specific for cytomegalovirus antigens. Immune exposure information for the cohort was limited to CMV serostatus. Assigning TCR associations to individual alleles was difficult when HLA alleles, especially DR and DQ, strongly co-occurred. A further reported finding was that TCR beta sequences accurately predicted the HLA-A and HLA-B alleles for most subjects in the first cohort. A group of highly shared sequence variants was considered likely to be a technical artifact of the sequencing pipeline. The 87-base-pair reads could not distinguish some IMGT-functional V segments, including TRBV6-2 and TRBV6-3, so those segments were excluded. In a later genetic analysis, a missense DCLRE1C variant was associated with V-gene and J-gene trimming of TCR beta chains, and the association was replicated in an independent cohort. In a later analysis, 16,951 TCR beta sequences were associated with specific HLA alleles at a false discovery rate of 0.05.

Turning to this clone: Its antigen is unknown. There are no base qualities to consult, and no much larger clone falls within one base.

The cohort consisted of 670 or so healthy bone marrow donors. All cohort members were sampled while nominally healthy, although unrecorded immune exposures were likely present. The donor tested CMV seropositive, placing the donor among the approximately 310 seropositive members of the cohort. A peripheral blood sample was provided by each donor, and peripheral blood mononuclear cells were used for TCR beta sequencing. The Qiagen DNeasy Blood Extraction Kit was used to extract genomic DNA from the blood cell samples. Library preparation used the immunoSEQ multiplex PCR assay. A mixture of 60 forward primers for TCR Vbeta segments and 13 reverse primers for TCR Jbeta segments was used in the multiplex PCR. The CDR3 region of rearranged TCR beta genes was amplified from genomic DNA with a multiplex PCR assay. The Illumina HiSeq System was used to sequence the amplified TCR beta libraries as 87-base-pair reads. The study's own analysis went as follows. Across the 500 to 700 repertoires, a later analysis counted tens of millions of unique TCR beta chains, roughly 11 million of which were shared by at least two donors. A nearest-neighbor algorithm error-corrected the raw reads and collapsed the reads into unique sequences, merging closely related sequences to remove PCR and sequencing errors. V, D and J gene segments were assigned by aligning CDR3 sequences to IMGT reference sequences. For a sequence to be retained, a match of at least six nucleotides was required to both a V gene segment and a J gene segment. A rearrangement was called productive if the CDR3 had no stop codons and remained in frame with V and J, and every other rearrangement was called non-productive. CDR3 was defined by IMGT convention, running from the second conserved V-encoded cysteine to the conserved J-encoded phenylalanine. Sequences without an unambiguous match to a single V gene segment were excluded from the earlier analysis of about 600 of the donors. An earlier analysis of about 590 of the donors classified V segments as functional when productive rearrangements were above 56.7% and as segregating when the standard deviation between donors was above 5%. To diagnose cytomegalovirus status from the catalog of TCR beta chain sequences, a statistical classification framework was built. In a later analysis, V and J genes were assigned by comparing TCR nucleotide sequences against IMGT/GENE-DB human TR gene sequences. The TCRdist pipeline was used in a later analysis to assign CDR3 sequences and most-parsimonious VDJ recombination scenarios. In a later analysis, each TCR beta chain was defined by its CDR3 amino acid sequence together with its V-gene family, and reads lacking a unique V-gene family were excluded. To address suspected cross-contamination and a sequencing artifact, a later analysis removed 550 to 750 highly shared, low-generation-probability nucleotide sequences. For each public chain, a later analysis derived a clonal expansion index from normalized ranks of inferred template counts within each repertoire. A later analysis computed generation probabilities with a VDJ recombination model fitted to out-of-frame rearrangements, and checked the results against IGoR. Hypergeometric tests were used in a later analysis to score TCR-TCR, TCR-HLA and TCR-CMV co-occurrence, with a repertoire-size bias correction applied to the TCR pairs. False discovery rates were estimated in a later analysis by permuting HLA or CMV assignments 20 times. In a later analysis, co-occurring TCRs were grouped with DBSCAN, and TCRdist sequence similarity was added when clustering was performed within HLA-allele-positive subsets. Co-occurrence clustering excluded repertoires with fewer than 30,000 or more than 120,000 public chains, plus five with anomalous nucleotide sharing. The table was pulled from immuneACCESS by TCRdb, which kept in-frame rearrangements only. Such tables lose some clones; where checked, under half of the loss comes from unresolved V genes, and the rest has no known cause. V and J calls and clone size are as listed in that table; D and trimming were resolved from the DNA. This sample comprises 100,000 to 150,000 clones, about 74% of them detected only once. The ten top clones hold 6.6% of the sample.

V was cut back by 5 bases and J by 6 bases, leaving a gap of 14 bases between them. The germline V gene (reference sequence) provides CDR1 GTSNPN and CDR2 SVGIG. Spanning cysteine to phenylalanine, the CDR3 consists of 12 amino acids. Only the CDR3 portion is preserved as DNA: 36 bases, with reading frame beginning at the first base. This chain joins TRBV30 to TRBJ2-7, with TRBD1 tentatively as D gene (5 bases match). This sequence was found in a man in his forties in good health and CMV-seropositive. Sequenced input: PBMCs. The DNA sequence is TGTGCCTGGGGTCAGGGTTTAGTCGAGCAGTACTTC. The resulting protein is CAWGQGLVEQYF. Supplemented by the reference TRBV30 and TRBJ2-7 proteins around the CDR3, the complete variable domain is SQTIHQWPATLVQPVGSPLSLECTVEGTSNPNLYWYRQAAGRGLQLLFYSVGIGQISSEVPQNLSASRPQDRQFILSSKKLLLSDSGFYLCAWGQGLVEQYFGPGTRLTVT.